Each of the 9 T cell receptor beta chains below was sequenced from the same sample in a study of early T cells in non-severe SARS-CoV-2 infection. Each CDR3 protein gets one entry after TCRdb re-called the 5' RACE reads with MiXCR. The table has more than 25,000 distinct CDR3 sequences, about 4.5% seen once. Specimen: whole blood, collected at baseline. These receptors came from an adult who was a healthcare worker with PCR-confirmed SARS-CoV-2 infection or an uninfected control (not recorded which).

This clonotype was recorded at least ten times. The CDR3 nucleotides read TGCAGCGTTGACGGACTCACAGGGACCTTCTACAATGAGCAGTTCTTC. This gives the protein CSVDGLTGTFYNEQFF. This rearrangement joins TRBV29-1 to TRBJ2-1; possibly TRBD1 for D (6 bases). The germline V and J ends were trimmed by 3 bases and 3 bases, with 18 bases remaining between them. Germline V gene sequence: CDR1 SQVTM, CDR2 ANQGSEA. The CDR3 runs 16 residues.

In its sample, this clonotype was seen many times. The chain combines TRBV28 with TRBJ1-2, with a possible D match to TRBD1 (5 bases). The CDR3 totals 14 residues. In germline, CDR1 is MDHEN, CDR2 SYDVKM. The V and J ends lost 4 bases and 4 bases respectively, with 13 bases between them. CDR3 sequence reads: CASSYRGISYGYTF. The CDR3 DNA is TGTGCCAGCAGTTATCGGGGCATCAGCTATGGCTACACCTTC.

This clonotype was observed at least ten times. The chain links TRBV6-2 or TRBV6-3 to TRBJ2-2, with TRBD1 as a possible D gene (6 bases). Per the germline V gene, CDR1 is MNHEY and CDR2 is SVGEGT. This CDR3 comprises 13 residues. Trimming left V 6 bases short and J 5 bases short, with 10 bases between. CDR3 sequence reads: CASRTQGTGELFF. The CDR3 DNA sequence: TGTGCCAGCAGGACCCAGGGGACCGGGGAGCTGTTTTTT.

The chain links TRBV13 to TRBJ2-3; 10 bases align to TRBD2. Germline values: CDR1 PRHDT, CDR2 FYEKMQ (reference sequence). This CDR3 region has 15 residues. J gave up 0 bases and V 5 bases, and 2 bases lay outside the gene matches. Here the CDR3 DNA reads TGTGCCAGCAGCAGGACTAGCGGCAGCACAGATACGCAGTATTTT. It specifies CASSRTSGSTDTQYF.

This clonotype has a count of ten or more. The chain has TRBV10-3 and TRBJ2-7; 12 nucleotides line up with TRBD1. CDR3 size: 16 residues. Germline V gene lookup returns CDR1 ENHRY and CDR2 SYGVKD. V dropped 10 bases and J dropped 3; count of bases not matched to a gene: 13. The CDR3 nucleotides read TGTGCCACCCAGGGGGACAGGGGGCCTAAAGGCTACGAGCAGTACTTC. Translating it yields CATQGDRGPKGYEQYF.

The chain joins TRBV6-5 to TRBJ1-1; TRBD1 agrees at 9 bases. CDR1 is MNHEY, CDR2 SVGAGI, per germline. Losses at the gene ends were 0 bases for V and 4 bases for J; bases not matched to a gene: 6. This CDR3 comprises 16 residues. The CDR3 loop is CASSYSFRQGGTEAFF. CDR3 DNA sequence: TGTGCCAGCAGTTACTCCTTCCGACAGGGGGGCACTGAAGCTTTCTTT.

This clonotype was seen ten or more times. The CDR3, as DNA: TGTGCCAGCTCACGAGACAGCGGCGGCACAGATACGCAGTATTTT. Translating it yields CASSRDSGGTDTQYF. The chain combines TRBV18 with TRBJ2-3; the D gene could be TRBD1 or TRBD2 (5 bases each). CDR3 size: 15 residues. CDR1 is KGHSH, CDR2 LQKENI, per germline. V was cut by 4 bases and J by 1 base, with 12 bases left in between.

This clonotype has at least ten counts. V and J are TRBV6-2 or TRBV6-3 and TRBJ2-1; 11 nucleotides agree with TRBD2. The CDR3 has 15 amino acids. After removal of 4 bases from V and 8 bases from J, the junction contained 7 bases not matched to a gene. CDR1 MNHEY and CDR2 SVGEGT come from the germline V gene. The CDR3 protein is CASSLAGGGQDEQFF. CDR3 nucleotides: TGTGCCAGCAGTTTAGCGGGGGGGGGACAGGATGAGCAGTTCTTC.

This clonotype was picked up many times. DNA of the CDR3: TGTGCCAGCAGCTCCGTGAGAGCAACTAATGAAAAACTGTTTTTT. It translates to CASSSVRATNEKLFF. The chain carries TRBV7-2 and TRBJ1-4, with D hard to call. The CDR3 is 15 residues long. CDR1 and CDR2 from the germline V gene are SGHTA and FQGNSA. Trimming took off 4 bases at V and 0 bases at J, with 9 bases between the two ends.